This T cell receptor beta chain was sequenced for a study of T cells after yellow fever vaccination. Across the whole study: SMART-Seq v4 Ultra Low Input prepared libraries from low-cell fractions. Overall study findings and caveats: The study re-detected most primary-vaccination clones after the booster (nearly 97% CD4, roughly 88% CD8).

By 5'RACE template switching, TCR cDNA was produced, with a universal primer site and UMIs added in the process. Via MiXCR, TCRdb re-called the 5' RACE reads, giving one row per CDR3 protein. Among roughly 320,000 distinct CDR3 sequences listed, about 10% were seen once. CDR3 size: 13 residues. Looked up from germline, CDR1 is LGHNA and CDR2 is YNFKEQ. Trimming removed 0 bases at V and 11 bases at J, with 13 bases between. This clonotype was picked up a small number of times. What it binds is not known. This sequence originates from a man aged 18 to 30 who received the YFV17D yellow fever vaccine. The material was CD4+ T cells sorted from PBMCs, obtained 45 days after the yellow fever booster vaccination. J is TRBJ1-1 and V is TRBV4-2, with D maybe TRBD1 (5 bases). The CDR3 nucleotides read TGTGCCAGCAGCCAAGATGGGGGGGAGAGGGCTTTCTTT. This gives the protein CASSQDGGERAFF.